This is a list of T cell receptor beta chains from one sample in a study of regulatory T cells in long-lasting Graves disease. TCRdb recomputed calls from the multiplex PCR reads with MiXCR, one row per CDR3 protein. The sample includes roughly 490,000 distinct CDR3 sequences, roughly 23% of them seen just once. The source material was peripheral blood mononuclear cells (PBMCs), sampled when the disease was refractory, from a patient treated with antithyroid drugs. These receptors originate from a female donor with Graves disease. Each CDR3 is given with its conserved first and last residue. The D gene is left open where the match is weak. Size is omitted from some rows. Given values are once, few, many or a class for expanded clones.

TRBV7-2	TRBJ1-1	many	-	CASSLVGFGVGTEAFF	TGTGCCAGCAGCTTAGTTGGATTCGGGGTGGGGACTGAAGCTTTCTTT
TRBV12-3/TRBV12-4	TRBJ1-5	many	-	CASSGDSGYQPQHF	TGTGCCAGCAGTGGGGACTCAGGGTATCAGCCCCAGCATTTT
TRBV12-3/TRBV12-4	TRBJ1-1	many	TRBD1	CASSITGAEAFF	TGTGCCAGCAGTATCACAGGGGCTGAAGCTTTCTTT
TRBV28	TRBJ2-7	few	-	CASSLGSYTYEQYF	TGTGCCAGCAGTTTGGGGAGCTACACCTACGAGCAGTACTTC
TRBV28	TRBJ2-1	-	-	CASSRRDFDNEQFF	TGTGCCAGCAGTCGGCGGGACTTTGACAATGAGCAGTTCTTC
TRBV11-3	TRBJ1-6	-	-	CASSHVDSPLHF	TGTGCCAGCAGCCACGTCGATTCACCCCTCCACTTT
TRBV13	TRBJ2-3	-	TRBD2	CASSLALAGAADTQYF	TGTGCCAGCAGCTTAGCCCTAGCGGGAGCGGCAGATACGCAGTATTTT
TRBV30	TRBJ2-5	-	-	CAWSPTAQETQYF	TGTGCCTGGAGTCCGACAGCACAAGAGACCCAGTACTTC
TRBV5-1	TRBJ1-1	many	-	CASSQQGRETEAFF	TGCGCCAGCAGCCAGCAGGGAAGGGAAACTGAAGCTTTCTTT
TRBV13	TRBJ2-5	many	-	CASSSYQGETQYF	TGTGCCAGCAGCTCCTATCAGGGGGAGACCCAGTACTTC
TRBV7-2	TRBJ1-5	many	-	CASSRQRDNQPQHF	TGTGCCAGCAGCCGACAACGGGACAATCAGCCCCAGCATTTT
TRBV29-1	TRBJ1-5	-	TRBD1	CSVQTGGRNQPQHF	TGCAGCGTTCAAACAGGGGGCCGCAATCAGCCCCAGCATTTT